This passage covers 27 T cell receptor beta chains from one sample sequenced in a study of T cell responses to AZD1222 COVID-19 vaccine. The data were produced by immunoSEQ multiplex PCR, yet TCRdb's version contains in-frame clones alone and is incomplete. The sample shows some 150,000 clones, about 91% of them seen only once. The sample here was peripheral blood, taken on day 0 of AZD1222 vaccination. These receptors were taken from an adult in good health.

The chain joins TRBV19 to TRBJ2-3, with D unclear. The V and J ends lost 3 bases and 0 bases respectively, with 10 bases between them. There are 15 residues in the CDR3. CDR1 and CDR2 (germline): LNHDA, SQIVND (reference sequence). The CDR3 here is CASSIRAGSTDTQYF. DNA of the CDR3: TGTGCCAGTAGTATTAGGGCAGGCAGCACAGATACGCAGTATTTT.

The V and J genes are TRBV5-8 and TRBJ2-7; D unresolved. Germline CDR1 SGHTS, CDR2 YDEGEE. This CDR3 has 17 amino acids. The V and J ends lost 5 bases and 9 bases respectively, with 30 bases between them. The CDR3: CASSPPATAISLMRQYF. CDR3 DNA: TGTGCCAGCAGTCCCCCTGCTACTGCGATCTCTTTAATGCGGCAGTACTTC.

V gene TRBV18 combines with J gene TRBJ2-7; 8 bases line up with TRBD2. Germline CDR1 reads KGHSH; CDR2 reads LQKENI. This CDR3 spans 13 amino acids. V gave up 6 bases and J gave up 3 bases; unmatched junction bases: 4. The DNA of the CDR3 is TGTGCCAGCTCCCCGGGACTAGACTACGAGCAGTACTTC. Its translation is CASSPGLDYEQYF.

V usage is TRBV29-1 and J usage is TRBJ1-5, with 7 nucleotides matching TRBD1. The CDR3 runs 13 residues. From germline, CDR1 is SQVTM and CDR2 ANQGSEA. Germline trimming cut 4 bases from V and 2 bases from J; bases unmatched to any gene: 2. CDR3 in amino acids: CSVGQGGNQPQHF. CDR3 sequence (DNA): TGCAGCGTTGGACAGGGTGGCAATCAGCCCCAGCATTTT.

V usage is TRBV6-5 and J usage is TRBJ1-4; D is undetermined. V lost 6 bases and J 4 bases, leaving 9 bases between the germline ends. The germline CDR1 and CDR2 sequences are MNHEY and SVGAGI. The CDR3 sequence is 13 residues long. In nucleotides, the CDR3 is TGTGCCAGCAGGCGACAAATTAATGAAAAACTGTTTTTT. Translating it yields CASRRQINEKLFF.

The J gene is TRBJ1-3, the V gene TRBV6-2 or TRBV6-3; D is undetermined. Trimming cost V 0 bases and J 0 bases, with 15 bases left between them. Germline assignment: CDR1 MNHEY and CDR2 SVGEGT. The length of the CDR3 is 18 residues. This chain's CDR3 is CASSYSSRHTNSGNTIYF. The CDR3 DNA is TGTGCCAGCAGTTACTCGTCTCGGCATACCAACTCTGGAAACACCATATATTTT.

The V call is TRBV2, the J call TRBJ1-5; no firm D call. Germline CDR1 is SNHLY and CDR2 is FYNNEI. There are 15 residues in the CDR3. Trimming removed 2 bases at V and 3 bases at J, with 11 bases between. This CDR3 reads CASSEQAWYNQPQHF. CDR3 bases: TGTGCCAGCAGTGAACAGGCATGGTACAATCAGCCCCAGCATTTT. The entire variable domain, with the rest obtained from reference TRBV2 and TRBJ1-5, is as follows: EPEVTQTPSHQVTQMGQEVILRCVPISNHLYFYWYRQILGQKVEFLVSFYNNEISEKSEIFDDQFSVERPDGSNFTLKIRSTKLEDSAMYFCASSEQAWYNQPQHFGDGTRLSIL.

The chain combines TRBV6-4 with TRBJ2-5, with 10 bases lining up with TRBD1. Losses at the gene ends were 6 bases for V and 4 bases for J; bases not matched to a gene: 2. Germline V gene lookup returns CDR1 MRHNA and CDR2 SNTAGT. CDR3 length: 13 residues. The CDR3 nucleotides are TGTGCCAGCAGCGGACAGGGGGTAGAGACCCAGTACTTC. Amino acids: CASSGQGVETQYF.

The chain combines TRBV4-1 with TRBJ1-5; D not certain. CDR3 size: 14 residues. V gave up 6 bases and J gave up 4 bases, with 13 bases separating them. Germline values: CDR1 MGHRA, CDR2 YSYEKL. The CDR3 coding sequence is TGCGCCAGCAGTCCCCAAGGTTGGAATCAGCCCCAGCATTTT. Encoded protein: CASSPQGWNQPQHF.

The CDR3 DNA reads TGTGCCAGCAGCTCACGGAGGCCCACAGATACGCAGTATTTT. As protein: CASSSRRPTDTQYF. This chain uses TRBV7-6 with TRBJ2-3; TRBD2 is a possible D gene (5 bases). V lost 4 bases, J lost 2 bases, and 10 bases lay in between. CDR1 SGHVS and CDR2 FNYEAQ come from the germline V gene. The CDR3 totals 14 residues.

CDR3 in DNA: TGCAGCGCCGAGTACGGGAACACTGAAGCTTTCTTT. This gives the protein CSAEYGNTEAFF. The chain is built from TRBV29-1 and TRBJ1-1; D unclear. Germline V gene lookup returns CDR1 SQVTM and CDR2 ANQGSEA. This CDR3 spans 12 amino acids. V was shortened by 7 bases and J by 1 base, with 10 bases between the two germline ends.

The V gene is TRBV7-2, the J gene TRBJ1-5, with D unresolved. Trimming shortened V by 5 bases and J by 6 bases, and 14 bases separated the two germline ends. This CDR3 spans 14 amino acids. Germline assignment: CDR1 SGHTA and CDR2 FQGNSA. This CDR3 reads CASSPWERSQPQHF. CDR3 nucleotide sequence: TGTGCCAGCAGCCCCTGGGAAAGGAGTCAGCCCCAGCATTTT.

The chain couples TRBV2 to TRBJ2-1, with D possibly TRBD1 on 5 matching bases. CDR3 size: 13 residues. Germline CDR1 reads SNHLY; CDR2 reads FYNNEI. Trimming took off 11 bases at V and 5 bases at J, with 16 bases between the two ends. CDR3 DNA: TGTGCCCCCAGGGTAGCCGGAAACAATGAGCAGTTCTTC. Translating gives CAPRVAGNNEQFF.

The rearrangement joins TRBV18 to TRBJ2-7; perhaps D is TRBD1 or TRBD2 (5 bases each). V dropped 3 bases and J dropped 4 bases, with 10 bases sitting between them. The CDR3 has 13 residues. Germline V gene data show CDR1 as KGHSH and CDR2 as LQKENI. The CDR3 is CASSPGTAYEQYF. The CDR3 DNA reads TGTGCCAGCTCACCTGGGACGGCATACGAGCAGTACTTC. The full variable domain, its missing parts supplied by reference TRBV18 and TRBJ2-7, is NAGVMQNPRHLVRRRGQEARLRCSPMKGHSHVYWYRQLPEEGLKFMVYLQKENIIDESGMPKERFSAEFPKEGPSILRIQQVVRGDSAAYFCASSPGTAYEQYFGPGTRLTVT.

This clone was seen a few times. This rearrangement joins TRBV5-8 to TRBJ1-6; 9 positions match TRBD1. CDR3 length: 14 amino acids. CDR1 is SGHTS, CDR2 YDEGEE, per germline. As DNA, the CDR3 is TGTGCGACCGACAGGGGGAAGGATAATTCACCCCTCCACTTT. Its protein product is CATDRGKDNSPLHF.

This clone came up a few times. J is TRBJ1-5 and V is TRBV18, with D hard to call. The CDR3 has 13 residues. Looked up from germline, CDR1 is KGHSH and CDR2 is LQKENI. V lost 3 bases and J 5 bases, leaving 8 bases between the germline ends. The CDR3 reads CASSPRGDQPQHF. CDR3 nucleotide sequence: TGTGCCAGCTCACCGAGAGGAGATCAGCCCCAGCATTTT.

The chain is built from TRBV11-1 and TRBJ1-1, with no clear D. Germline V CDR1 and CDR2: SGHAT, FQDESV (reference sequence). The CDR3 has 14 residues. The V and J ends lost 3 bases and 1 base respectively, with 9 bases between them. The chain's CDR3 is CASSFNPGNTEAFF. CDR3 nucleotide sequence: TGTGCCAGCAGCTTCAATCCAGGGAACACTGAAGCTTTCTTT.

The gene calls are TRBV28 and TRBJ2-1, with TRBD2 as a possible D gene (5 bases). V was trimmed by 6 bases and J by 7 bases, leaving 25 bases between them. Per the germline V gene, CDR1 is MDHEN and CDR2 is SYDVKM. The CDR3 spans 17 residues. The CDR3 DNA is TGTGCCAGCAGCCTGATTGAGGGTACGGGCGATAGGAATGAGCAGTTCTTC. Translated, it gives CASSLIEGTGDRNEQFF.

J is TRBJ1-5 and V is TRBV7-2, with D maybe TRBD1 (6 bases). CDR1 is SGHTA and CDR2 is FQGNSA in the germline V gene. This CDR3 comprises 16 residues. Trimming cost V 1 base and J 10 bases, with 20 bases left between them. The CDR3 bases are TGTGCCAGCAGCTTAGAACCCGCCCAGGGGTATCGACCCCAGCATTTT. Translated: CASSLEPAQGYRPQHF.

The chain has TRBV7-2 and TRBJ1-6; 8 bases agree with TRBD1. The germline CDR1 and CDR2 sequences are SGHTA and FQGNSA. The CDR3 extends over 15 amino acids. Unmatched junction bases numbered 6, after V lost 4 bases and J lost 7 bases. This CDR3 is CASSSQGALNSPLHF. The DNA for the CDR3 is TGTGCCAGCAGCTCCCAGGGGGCCCTAAATTCACCCCTCCACTTT.

This clone came up once. The V and J genes are TRBV2 and TRBJ1-1; the match to TRBD1 covers 9 bases. This CDR3 spans 12 amino acids. The ends lost 6 bases at V and 9 bases at J; junction bases unmatched: 5. The germline CDR1 and CDR2 sequences are SNHLY and FYNNEI. Here the CDR3 reads CASRATGGQAFF. CDR3 coding DNA: TGTGCCAGCAGGGCTACAGGGGGCCAAGCTTTCTTT.

The chain carries TRBV11-2 and TRBJ1-5; maybe TRBD1 (5 bases). Germline V gene sequence: CDR1 SGHAT, CDR2 FQNNGV. The length of the CDR3 is 13 residues. V was shortened by 3 bases and J by 6 bases, with 9 bases between the two germline ends. The CDR3 coding sequence is TGTGCCAGCAGCTTGACCCAGGGTCAGCCCCAGCATTTT. Translating it yields CASSLTQGQPQHF.

The chain recombines TRBV7-2 with TRBJ1-2, with D possibly TRBD1 on 5 matching bases. The CDR3 is made up of 14 amino acids. Germline V gene lookup returns CDR1 SGHTA and CDR2 FQGNSA. With 1 base removed from V and 11 bases from J, the gap between germline ends came to 17 bases. The chain's CDR3 is CASSLVVGHLSYTF. CDR3 bases: TGTGCCAGCAGCTTAGTGGTTGGACACCTCTCTTACACCTTC.

The chain uses TRBV7-3 and TRBJ1-2, with D perhaps matching TRBD1 (5 bases). The CDR3 length is 15 residues. Trimming removed 3 bases from V and 0 bases from J, with 11 bases in between. Germline V CDR1 and CDR2: SGHTA, FQGTGA. The CDR3 protein is CASSLTAGANYGYTF. In nucleotides, the CDR3 is TGTGCCAGCAGCTTGACGGCGGGGGCTAACTATGGCTACACCTTC.

This CDR3 is CASSQDGPGVEPQHF. CDR3 DNA: TGTGCCAGCAGCCAAGACGGGCCTGGCGTGGAGCCCCAGCATTTT. The V call is TRBV3-1 (or the pseudogene TRBV3-2), the J call TRBJ1-5; D unresolved. Per germline, CDR1 LGHDT and CDR2 YNNKEL (reference sequence). This CDR3 has 15 amino acids. The V end lost 0 bases, the J end lost 8 bases, and 14 bases lay between the germline ends.

The chain links TRBV10-1 to TRBJ1-4; TRBD1 aligns across 8 bases. With 1 base clipped from V and 0 bases from J, the junction kept 7 bases outside the gene matches. Germline V gene sequence: CDR1 WNHNN, CDR2 SYGVQD (reference sequence). The CDR3 totals 18 residues. Here the CDR3 reads CASSEYQGALSTNEKLFF. Written as DNA, the CDR3 is TGCGCCAGCAGTGAGTATCAGGGGGCATTGTCAACTAATGAAAAACTGTTTTTT.

The V call is TRBV5-1, the J call TRBJ2-7; 8 bases are a match to TRBD2. V trimming: 4 bases; J trimming: 0 bases; junction bases outside the gene matches: 6. Per germline, CDR1 SGHRS and CDR2 YFSETQ. The CDR3 spans 15 residues. CDR3: CASSVYSGASYEQYF. DNA for the CDR3: TGCGCCAGCAGCGTCTATAGCGGGGCCTCCTACGAGCAGTACTTC.